This T cell receptor (beta chain) was recorded in a study of CD8 T cells in Susac syndrome. Reverse transcription of roughly 0.5 to 1 ug RNA was carried out with random hexamers. With immunoSEQ multiplex PCR, TCR beta CDR3 was amplified across 54 Vbeta and 13 Jbeta. TCRdb itself ran the immunoSEQ multiplex PCR reads through MiXCR, one entry per CDR3 protein. The table shows 170,000 or so distinct CDR3 sequences, with approximately 94% occurring only once. Germline V lookup: CDR1 MNHEY, CDR2 SVGAGI. Deletions cut 10 bases from V and 4 bases from J, with 19 bases between. This CDR3 comprises 14 residues.

The receptor was derived from a human donor with multiple sclerosis. This chain links TRBV6-5 with TRBJ2-5; D unresolved. Sample: CD4+ T cells from PBMCs. CDR3 amino acids: CATQRSEYRETQYF. The CDR3 nucleotides are TGTGCCACCCAAAGGTCGGAGTATAGAGAGACCCAGTACTTC.